The present T cell receptor (beta chain) was sequenced within a study of T-cell reconstitution after alpha-beta-depleted transplantation in children. Findings and caveats of the study: Newly produced T cells mostly accounted for T-cell counts and diversity one year post-transplant. Expanded graft clones numbering several hundred reportedly gave rise to alpha-beta T cells about two months after transplant.

On this clonotype: Its antigen is currently unknown.

It was with unique molecular identifiers that the TCRbeta library was prepared. Each CDR3 protein is one row after TCRdb ran MiXCR on the PCR reads. Among 450,000 to 550,000 distinct CDR3 sequences listed, roughly 11% were seen once. V was clipped by 1 base and J by 4 bases; unmatched bases: 6. The CDR3 extends over 15 amino acids. The sample in question was PBMCs, mostly from graft donor cells, obtained 180 days after TCRalphabeta/CD19-depleted stem cell transplant. The chain carries TRBV12-3 or TRBV12-4 and TRBJ1-1; 7 bases fit TRBD1. The source is a female patient between 2 and 15 years old who had a stem cell transplant for aplastic anemia, so the T cells may come from the graft donor. DNA for the CDR3: TGTGCCAGCAGTTTAGTCCCAGGGACAGCCACTGAAGCTTTCTTT. This encodes CASSLVPGTATEAFF.